This passage covers 4 T cell receptor beta chains from one sample sequenced in a study of T cell responses to AZD1222 COVID-19 vaccine. The method was immunoSEQ multiplex PCR; TCRdb's version includes in-frame clones alone and lacks a portion of them. The sample lists more than 110,000 clones, approximately 83% occurring once. Sequenced here: peripheral blood, sampled on day 0 of AZD1222 vaccination. The receptors were sampled from an adult in good health.

The chain is built from TRBV28 and TRBJ1-2; possibly TRBD1 for D (6 bases). V was cut by 6 bases and J by 6 bases, with 14 bases left in between. The V gene's germline CDR1 is MDHEN and CDR2 SYDVKM. The CDR3 length is 13 residues. The CDR3 spells CASRIGTTNGYTF. CDR3 nucleotides: TGTGCCAGCAGGATCGGGACAACGAATGGCTACACCTTC.

This clone has just one count. V usage is TRBV3-1 (or the pseudogene TRBV3-2) and J usage is TRBJ1-1, with 10 nucleotides matching TRBD1. The V gene's germline CDR1 is LGHDT and CDR2 YNNKEL (reference sequence). This CDR3 is 14 amino acids long. Trimming took 5 bases from V and 8 from J; bases not matched to a gene: 8. DNA for the CDR3: TGTGCCAGCAGCTGGGACAGGGGCCACTCAGAAGCTTTCTTT. This codes for CASSWDRGHSEAFF.

The chain has TRBV28 and TRBJ2-3; 12 nucleotides agree with TRBD1. The CDR3 has 15 residues. J was trimmed by 4 bases and V by 8 bases; bases with no gene match: 7. From germline, CDR1 is MDHEN and CDR2 SYDVKM. CDR3 sequence (DNA): TGTGCCAGCCCTAGGGACAGGGGGCTAGCAGATACGCAGTATTTT. It yields the protein CASPRDRGLADTQYF.

The CDR3 region is CASSHESSGANVLTF. The CDR3, as DNA: TGTGCCAGTAGTCACGAGAGCTCTGGGGCCAACGTCCTGACTTTC. The chain uses TRBV19 and TRBJ2-6, with D unclear. The CDR3 consists of 15 residues. Trimming took off 5 bases at V and 0 bases at J, with 8 bases between the two ends. Germline-derived CDR1 and CDR2 are LNHDA and SQIVND (reference sequence).